The next 24 T cell receptor beta chains were all read from a single sample in a study of CDR3 diversity in severe acne. TCRdb re-analysed the PCR reads in MiXCR, keeping a single row per CDR3 protein. Among over 85,000 distinct CDR3 sequences listed, 45% to 60% were seen once. The sample taken for sequencing was blood. All receptors come from a male donor with acne.

V is TRBV7-6 and J is TRBJ1-5; D uncertain. The CDR3 spans 20 residues. V gave up 5 bases and J gave up 3 bases, with 29 bases separating them. The V gene's germline CDR1 is SGHVS and CDR2 FNYEAQ. CDR3 sequence reads: CASSTGLAEVFGPLNQPQHF. CDR3 DNA: TGTGCCAGCAGCACCGGACTAGCGGAGGTCTTCGGGCCGCTCAATCAGCCCCAGCATTTT.

This rearrangement joins TRBV25-1 to TRBJ1-6; the match to TRBD1 covers 7 bases. Germline CDR1 and CDR2: MGHDK and SYGVNS. This CDR3 has 15 amino acids. The trim removed 5 bases at V and 11 bases at J, leaving 12 bases unmatched. The CDR3 is CASSSPGQAAAPLHF. In DNA, the CDR3 is TGTGCCAGCAGTTCTCCCGGACAGGCAGCAGCACCCCTCCACTTT.

The chain joins TRBV7-6 to TRBJ2-7, with 8 bases fitting TRBD1. The CDR3 loop spans 13 amino acids. Germline CDR1 is SGHVS and CDR2 is FNYEAQ. With 7 bases clipped from V and 3 bases from J, the junction kept 5 bases outside the gene matches. CDR3 residues: CASNSTGDYEQYF. The CDR3 DNA is TGTGCCAGCAACTCGACAGGGGACTACGAGCAGTACTTC.

This chain links TRBV2 with TRBJ2-7; 8 bases align to TRBD1. The V segment lost 3 bases and the J segment 7 bases; nucleotides outside the gene matches: 11. The CDR3 consists of 15 residues. Germline V gene data show CDR1 as SNHLY and CDR2 as FYNNEI. The CDR3 nucleotides are TGTGCCAGCAGTGATGGGAGACAGGGGCTGGATGAGCAGTACTTC. Translation: CASSDGRQGLDEQYF. Full variable domain (outside the CDR3, taken from reference TRBV2 and TRBJ2-7): EPEVTQTPSHQVTQMGQEVILRCVPISNHLYFYWYRQILGQKVEFLVSFYNNEISEKSEIFDDQFSVERPDGSNFTLKIRSTKLEDSAMYFCASSDGRQGLDEQYFGPGTRLTVT.

This clonotype was seen a handful of times. The chain uses TRBV12-3 or TRBV12-4 and TRBJ2-2; 7 positions match TRBD1. The CDR3 is 16 amino acids. J gave up 0 bases and V 7 bases, and 8 bases lay outside the gene matches. Here the CDR3 DNA reads TGTGCCAGCACCGAGAGGCAGGGGGCGAACACCGGGGAGCTGTTTTTT. Protein sequence: CASTERQGANTGELFF.

CDR3 sequence: CASSLIGGTNGYTF. CDR3 nucleotide sequence: TGTGCCAGCAGTTTGATCGGCGGGACAAATGGCTACACCTTC. This sequence joins TRBV27 and TRBJ1-2; D might be TRBD1 (6 bases). V lost 3 bases, J lost 6 bases, and 14 bases lay in between. CDR3 length: 14 residues. Per the germline V gene, CDR1 is MNHEY and CDR2 is SMNVEV (reference sequence).

In its sample, this clonotype was seen once. The J gene is TRBJ1-2, the V gene TRBV5-5; 7 bases match TRBD1. V lost 2 bases, J lost 5 bases, and 6 bases stayed unmatched. This CDR3 has 14 amino acids. CDR1 is SGHKS and CDR2 is YYEKEE in the germline V gene (reference sequence). The CDR3 coding sequence is TGTGCCAGCAGCTTTCGCGACAGGGAATATGGCTACACCTTC. It translates to CASSFRDREYGYTF.

V and J are TRBV12-3 or TRBV12-4 and TRBJ2-5, with D tentatively TRBD1 (7 bases). V shed 8 bases and J shed 1 base, with 17 bases lying between them. The CDR3 contains 15 residues. CDR3 loop: CASAQDRRGQETQYF. The CDR3 nucleotides are TGTGCCAGCGCCCAGGACAGGAGGGGCCAAGAGACCCAGTACTTC.

About this clonotype itself: The CDR3 does not close with the conserved phenylalanine or tryptophan, likely indicating a read error. No DNA is shown, since the ends of the CDR3 on it are uncertain; the CDR3 is the one TCRdb lists. Here the CDR3 reads CASSSNDR. This chain connects TRBV2 to TRBJ1-5; the D segment call TRBD1 is taken from the table without a DNA check. In germline, CDR1 is SNHLY, CDR2 FYNNEI. The CDR3 sequence runs 8 residues, both termini included.

This clonotype was seen at least ten times. In nucleotides, the CDR3 is TGTGCCAGCAGCTCGACAGGGTTCTCCTACGAGCAGTACTTC. This encodes CASSSTGFSYEQYF. The chain links TRBV28 to TRBJ2-7; the match to TRBD1 covers 7 bases. The CDR3 is made up of 14 amino acids. CDR1 is MDHEN, CDR2 SYDVKM, per germline. J lost 0 bases, V lost 6 bases, and 5 bases had no gene match.

The V gene is TRBV11-2, the J gene TRBJ2-7; D is tentatively TRBD1 or TRBD2 (5 bases each). V was clipped by 5 bases and J by 3 bases, with 20 bases between them. Germline-derived CDR1 and CDR2 are SGHAT and FQNNGV. This CDR3 is built from 16 residues. The CDR3 region has the DNA TGTGCCAGCAGCGGGGCCGGGACGAGAGAAAACTACGAGCAGTACTTC. Protein: CASSGAGTRENYEQYF.

This clonotype has at least ten counts. This chain joins TRBV20-1 and TRBJ2-7; the match to TRBD1 covers 10 bases. Trimming removed 7 bases from V and 3 bases from J; junction bases left unmatched: 6. Germline CDR1 is DFQATT and CDR2 is SNEGSKA (reference sequence). CDR3 length: 13 amino acids. The CDR3 protein is CSGSGTGVYEQYF. CDR3 nucleotide sequence: TGCAGTGGGTCCGGGACAGGGGTCTACGAGCAGTACTTC.

The chain couples TRBV28 to TRBJ2-5; D is undetermined. Germline V lookup: CDR1 MDHEN, CDR2 SYDVKM. V was shortened by 4 bases and J by 0 bases, with 6 bases between the two germline ends. The CDR3 runs 13 residues. DNA of the CDR3: TGTGCCAGCAGTTCGATGTACCAAGAGACCCAGTACTTC. Its protein is CASSSMYQETQYF.

This clonotype was picked up many times. The chain is built from TRBV11-3 and TRBJ2-2; D unresolved. V was clipped by 1 base and J by 4 bases, with 4 bases between them. This CDR3 contains 13 residues. CDR1 and CDR2 (germline): SGHNT, YENEEA. CDR3 bases: TGTGCCAGCAGCTTAGTTGGCACCGGGGAGCTGTTTTTT. It translates to CASSLVGTGELFF.

The J gene is TRBJ2-3, the V gene TRBV19, with 7 bases lining up with TRBD2. Trimming took 10 bases from V and 1 from J; bases not matched to a gene: 11. Germline CDR1 LNHDA, CDR2 SQIVND (reference sequence). The CDR3 covers 15 residues. CDR3 nucleotides: TGTGCCACGGGGGGAGGCGTTACCCGCACAGATACGCAGTATTTT. This encodes CATGGGVTRTDTQYF.

J is TRBJ2-5 and V is TRBV29-1; D gene uncertain. With 3 bases removed from V and 2 bases from J, the gap between germline ends came to 7 bases. This CDR3 contains 12 residues. Germline CDR1 and CDR2: SQVTM and ANQGSEA. In DNA, the CDR3 is TGCAGCGTTGAGGGCCAGCAAGAGACCCAGTACTTC. It codes for CSVEGQQETQYF.

This clonotype turned up a few times. The V and J genes are TRBV3-1 and TRBJ1-2, with D unresolved. Germline V lookup: CDR1 LGHDT, CDR2 YNNKEL (reference sequence). This CDR3 contains 14 residues. The V and J ends lost 1 base and 5 bases respectively, with 11 bases between them. The CDR3 DNA reads TGTGCCAGCAGCCAAGGAGGCGTTTTGTATGGCTACACCTTC. Translated: CASSQGGVLYGYTF.

This clonotype was detected once. This sequence joins TRBV9 and TRBJ1-1, with D unresolved. V lost 0 bases, J lost 8 bases, and 14 bases lay in between. The CDR3 is made up of 14 amino acids. Germline-derived CDR1 and CDR2 are SGDLS and YYNGEE. The DNA of the CDR3 is TGTGCCAGCAGCGTAGGAACAGAGATCGAGGAAGCTTTCTTT. Encoded protein: CASSVGTEIEEAFF.

This chain connects TRBV11-2 to TRBJ1-3; unclear D gene. V was clipped by 1 base and J by 0 bases, with 7 bases between them. The CDR3 contains 15 residues. From germline, CDR1 is SGHAT and CDR2 FQNNGV. The DNA of the CDR3 is TGTGCCAGCAGCTTAGGCCAGGTCTCTGGAAACACCATATATTTT. This gives the protein CASSLGQVSGNTIYF.

As regards this clonotype: One base away lies a much larger clone, so this may be a sequencing read error. J is TRBJ2-1 and V is TRBV9; D may correspond to TRBD1 or TRBD2 (6 bases each). The germline V and J ends were trimmed by 3 bases and 4 bases, with 14 bases remaining between them. The CDR3 length is 15 residues. CDR1 SGDLS and CDR2 YYNGEE come from the germline V gene. CDR3 loop: CASSGGAGAYNEQFF. In DNA form, the CDR3 reads TGTGCCAGCAGCGGCGGGGCAGGGGCGTACAATGAGCAGTTCTTC.

For this clonotype: One end of the junction is discordant with germline, which a read error may explain. The CDR3 bases are TGTGCCAGCAGTTTAAATGGTGCGTTGAACACTGAGGCTCTCTTT. It codes for CASSLNGALNTEALF. The rearrangement uses TRBV12-3 or TRBV12-4 and TRBJ1-1; the D is unclear. This CDR3 contains 15 residues.

The chain is built from TRBV7-8 and TRBJ2-7; no definite D call. The ends were cut back, 4 bases at V and 1 base at J, with 11 bases in the middle. Germline CDR1 is SGHVS and CDR2 is FQNEAQ. The CDR3 contains 14 residues. The CDR3 spells CASSSRPLSYEQYF. CDR3 in DNA: TGTGCCAGCAGCTCAAGACCTCTATCCTACGAGCAGTACTTC.

This chain joins TRBV7-9 and TRBJ2-3, with a tentative D call TRBD2 (6 bases). CDR3 length: 15 residues. The V end was cut by 1 base, the J end by 4 bases, with 12 bases between. In germline, CDR1 is SEHNR, CDR2 FQNEAQ (reference sequence). The CDR3 reads CASSLDGGPPDTQYF. CDR3 DNA sequence: TGTGCCAGCAGCTTAGACGGAGGGCCCCCAGATACGCAGTATTTT.

This clonotype was seen many times. The chain links TRBV11-2 to TRBJ1-1, with 11 bases identical to TRBD1. There are 17 residues in the CDR3. Germline CDR1 is SGHAT and CDR2 is FQNNGV. With V trimmed by 2 bases and J by 1 base, 6 bases remained unmatched. CDR3: CASSLWTGGLKNTEAFF. CDR3 DNA: TGTGCCAGCAGCTTATGGACAGGGGGCTTGAAGAACACTGAAGCTTTCTTT. Complete variable domain (other parts from reference TRBV11-2 and TRBJ1-1): EAGVAQSPRYKIIEKRQSVAFWCNPISGHATLYWYQQILGQGPKLLIQFQNNGVVDDSQLPKDRFSAERLKGVDSTLKIQPAKLEDSAVYLCASSLWTGGLKNTEAFFGQGTRLTVV.